This T cell receptor beta chain was obtained from a study of blood T cell repertoires in COVID-19. Study at large: Some COVID-19 samples were acute and others convalescent; all came from the United States, Italy and Spain. Nucleic acid was either cDNA or gDNA, and it came from T cells, B-cell-depleted T cells, or PBMCs.

Original processing notes: Quantification of nucleated cells was approximated via reference gene primer amplification. The data were produced by immunoSEQ multiplex PCR, yet TCRdb's version contains in-frame clones alone and is incomplete. The V and J calls and clone size are taken from that table; D and trimming were inferred from the DNA. The table has about 68,000 clones, 79% seen once. This clonotype originated in a woman aged 45 to 65 with acute or convalescent COVID-19. The sequencing sample was made of peripheral blood.

The CDR3 region has the DNA TGCGCCAGCAGCGCCGGGACAGGGGATGAAAAACTGTTTTTT. Protein sequence: CASSAGTGDEKLFF. The rearrangement links TRBV5-1 to TRBJ1-4; 10 positions match TRBD1. V lost 4 bases and J lost 6; bases outside the gene matches: 3. The CDR3 covers 14 residues. Looked up from germline, CDR1 is SGHRS and CDR2 is YFSETQ.